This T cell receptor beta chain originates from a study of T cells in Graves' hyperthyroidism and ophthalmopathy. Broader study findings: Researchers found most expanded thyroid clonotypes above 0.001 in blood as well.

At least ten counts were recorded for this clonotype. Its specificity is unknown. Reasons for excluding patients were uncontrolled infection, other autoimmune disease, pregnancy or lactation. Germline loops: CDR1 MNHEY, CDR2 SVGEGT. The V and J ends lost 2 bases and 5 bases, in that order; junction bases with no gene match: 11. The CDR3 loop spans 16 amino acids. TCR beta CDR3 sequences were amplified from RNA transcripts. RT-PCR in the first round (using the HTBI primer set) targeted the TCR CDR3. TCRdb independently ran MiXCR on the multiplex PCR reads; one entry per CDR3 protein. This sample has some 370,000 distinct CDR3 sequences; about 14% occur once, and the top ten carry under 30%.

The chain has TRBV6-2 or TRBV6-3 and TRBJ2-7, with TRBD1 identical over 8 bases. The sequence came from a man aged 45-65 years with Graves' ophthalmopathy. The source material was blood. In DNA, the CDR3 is TGTGCCAGCAGTTACCGGACAGGGTGGGGCCGGGACGAGCAGTACTTC. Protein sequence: CASSYRTGWGRDEQYF.